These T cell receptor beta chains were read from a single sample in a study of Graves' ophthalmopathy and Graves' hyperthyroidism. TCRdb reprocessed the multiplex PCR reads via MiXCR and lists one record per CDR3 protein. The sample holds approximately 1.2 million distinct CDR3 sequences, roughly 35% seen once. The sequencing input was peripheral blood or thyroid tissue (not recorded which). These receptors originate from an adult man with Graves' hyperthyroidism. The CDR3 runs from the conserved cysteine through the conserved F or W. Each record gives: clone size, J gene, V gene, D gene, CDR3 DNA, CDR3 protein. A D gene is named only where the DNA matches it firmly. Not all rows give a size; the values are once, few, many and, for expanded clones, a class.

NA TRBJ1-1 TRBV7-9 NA TGTGCCAGCAACCCGACCGGGACCCACGAGAACACTGAAGCTTTCTTT CASNPTGTHENTEAFF
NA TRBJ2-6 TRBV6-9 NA TGTGCCAGCAGTTATGCTGGGGCCAACGTCCTGACTTTC CASSYAGANVLTF
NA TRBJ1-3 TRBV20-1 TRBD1 TGCAGTGCTAGAGCTAGGGGGCGCGGAAACACCATATATTTT CSARARGRGNTIYF
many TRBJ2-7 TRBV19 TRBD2 TGTGCCAGTAGTATGTTGGTAGCGGGACCATACGAGCAGTACTTC CASSMLVAGPYEQYF
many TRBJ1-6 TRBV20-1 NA TGCAGTGCTGGCTATTTGAATTCACCCCTCCACTTT CSAGYLNSPLHF
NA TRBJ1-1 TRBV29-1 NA TGCAGTGCTAATGGGACAAGGCTCGAAGCTTTCTTT CSANGTRLEAFF
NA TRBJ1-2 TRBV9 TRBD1 TGTGCCAGCAGCGTAGAGACAGGGGGCGAGGCTCCTGGCTACACCTTC CASSVETGGEAPGYTF
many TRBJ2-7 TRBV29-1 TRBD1 TGCAGCGTTGAAGAAAGACAGGGAGCCTACGAGCAGTACTTC CSVEERQGAYEQYF
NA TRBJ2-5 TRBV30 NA TGTGCCTGGAGTCAACCCGGGACTGGAAGGCAAGAGACCCAGTACTTC CAWSQPGTGRQETQYF
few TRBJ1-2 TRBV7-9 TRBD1 TGTGCCAGCAGCTTGAGACAGGGTGGTCGCTACACCTTC CASSLRQGGRYTF
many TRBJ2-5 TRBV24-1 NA TGTGCCACCAGTGACGCGAAGGGGAGCCAAGAGACCCAGTACTTC CATSDAKGSQETQYF
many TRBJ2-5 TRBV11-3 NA TGTGCCAGCAGCCAGGGGGGGGCATCAGAGACCCAGTACTTC CASSQGGASETQYF
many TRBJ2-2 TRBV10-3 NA TGTGCCATCAGTGAACAGGAGAACACCGGGGAGCTGTTTTTT CAISEQENTGELFF
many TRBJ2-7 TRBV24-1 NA TGTGCCACCAGTGACTCCGGACTTTACGAGCAGTACTTC CATSDSGLYEQYF
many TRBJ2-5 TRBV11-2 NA TGTGCCAGCAGCTTAGTAACGGGGGAGACCCAGTACTTC CASSLVTGETQYF
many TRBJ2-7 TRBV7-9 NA TGTGCCACCAAAAGCAGCGACGAGCAGTACTTC CATKSSDEQYF
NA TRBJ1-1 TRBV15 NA TGTGCCACCAGCAGAGATGGTCGGGGGCTCACTGAAGCTTTCTTT CATSRDGRGLTEAFF
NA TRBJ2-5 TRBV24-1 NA TGTGCCACCAGTGGTAGCTTCCTAGAGACCCAGTACTTC CATSGSFLETQYF
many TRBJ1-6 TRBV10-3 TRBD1 TGTGCCATCAGACGAGGACAGGACGATTCACCCCTCCACTTT CAIRRGQDDSPLHF
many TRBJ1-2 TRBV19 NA TGTGCCAGTAGCAGGGGCCTGTCGGCGTCCTATGGCTACACCTTC CASSRGLSASYGYTF
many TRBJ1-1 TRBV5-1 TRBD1 TGCGCCAGCAGTCGACAGGGGCAGGAGACTGAAGCTTTCTTT CASSRQGQETEAFF